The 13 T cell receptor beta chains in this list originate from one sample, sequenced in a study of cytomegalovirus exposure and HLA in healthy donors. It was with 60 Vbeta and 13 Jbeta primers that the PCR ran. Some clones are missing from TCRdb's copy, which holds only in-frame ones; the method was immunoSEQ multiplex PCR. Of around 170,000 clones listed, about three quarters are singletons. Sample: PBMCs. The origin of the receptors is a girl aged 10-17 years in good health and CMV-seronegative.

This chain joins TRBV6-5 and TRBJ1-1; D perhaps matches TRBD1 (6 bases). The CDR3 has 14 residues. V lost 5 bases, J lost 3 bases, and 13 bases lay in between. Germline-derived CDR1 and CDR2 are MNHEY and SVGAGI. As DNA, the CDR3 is TGTGCCAGCAGTGAGACAGGTGGGGACACTGAAGCTTTCTTT. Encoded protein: CASSETGGDTEAFF.

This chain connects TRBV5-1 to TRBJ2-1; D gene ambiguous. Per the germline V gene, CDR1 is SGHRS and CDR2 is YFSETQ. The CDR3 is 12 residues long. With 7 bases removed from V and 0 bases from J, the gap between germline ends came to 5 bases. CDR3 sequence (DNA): TGCGCCAGCCGGAGCTCCTACAATGAGCAGTTCTTC. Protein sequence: CASRSSYNEQFF.

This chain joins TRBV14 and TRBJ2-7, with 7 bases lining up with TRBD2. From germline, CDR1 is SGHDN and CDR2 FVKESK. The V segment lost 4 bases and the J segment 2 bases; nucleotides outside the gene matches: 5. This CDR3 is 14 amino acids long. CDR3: CASSPQRDPYEQYF. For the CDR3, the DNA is TGTGCCAGCAGCCCCCAGCGGGACCCCTACGAGCAGTACTTC.

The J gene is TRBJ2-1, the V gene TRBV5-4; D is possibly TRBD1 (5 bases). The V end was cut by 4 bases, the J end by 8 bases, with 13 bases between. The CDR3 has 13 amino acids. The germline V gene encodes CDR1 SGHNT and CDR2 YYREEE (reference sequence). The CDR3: CASSPGAFDEQFF. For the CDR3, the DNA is TGTGCCAGCAGCCCTGGGGCGTTCGATGAGCAGTTCTTC.

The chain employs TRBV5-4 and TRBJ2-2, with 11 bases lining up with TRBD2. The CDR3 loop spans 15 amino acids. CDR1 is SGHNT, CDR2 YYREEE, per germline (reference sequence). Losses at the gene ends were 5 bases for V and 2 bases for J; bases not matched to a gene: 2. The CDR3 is CASRGTSGNTGELFF. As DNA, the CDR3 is TGTGCCAGCAGGGGGACTAGCGGTAACACCGGGGAGCTGTTTTTT.

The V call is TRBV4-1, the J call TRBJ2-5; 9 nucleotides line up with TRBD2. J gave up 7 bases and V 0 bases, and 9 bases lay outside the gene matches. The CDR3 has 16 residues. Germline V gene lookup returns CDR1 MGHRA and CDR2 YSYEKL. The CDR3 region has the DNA TGCGCCAGCAGCCAAGAGGGCGCGGGGGGGATTCGGACCCAGTACTTC. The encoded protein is CASSQEGAGGIRTQYF.

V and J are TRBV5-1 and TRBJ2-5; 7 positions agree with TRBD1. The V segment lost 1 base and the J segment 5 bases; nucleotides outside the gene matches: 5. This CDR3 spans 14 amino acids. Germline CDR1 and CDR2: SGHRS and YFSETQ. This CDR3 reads CASSLPQGEETQYF. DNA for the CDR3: TGCGCCAGCAGCTTGCCCCAGGGGGAGGAGACCCAGTACTTC.

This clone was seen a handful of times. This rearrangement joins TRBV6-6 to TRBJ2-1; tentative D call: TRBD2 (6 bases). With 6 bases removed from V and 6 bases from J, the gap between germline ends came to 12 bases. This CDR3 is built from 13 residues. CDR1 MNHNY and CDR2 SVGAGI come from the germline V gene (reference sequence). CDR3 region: CASSPSGGNEQFF. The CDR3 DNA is TGTGCCAGCAGCCCGTCCGGGGGCAATGAGCAGTTCTTC.

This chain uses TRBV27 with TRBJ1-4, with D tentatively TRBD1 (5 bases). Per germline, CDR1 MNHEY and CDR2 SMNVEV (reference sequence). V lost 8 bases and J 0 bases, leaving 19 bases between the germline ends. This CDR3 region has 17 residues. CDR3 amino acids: CASSRQLGMATNEKLFF. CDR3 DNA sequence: TGTGCCAGCTCCCGACAGTTGGGAATGGCAACTAATGAAAAACTGTTTTTT.

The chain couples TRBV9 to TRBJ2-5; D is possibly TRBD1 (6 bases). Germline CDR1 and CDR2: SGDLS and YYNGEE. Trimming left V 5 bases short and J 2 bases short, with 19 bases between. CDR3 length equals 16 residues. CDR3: CASSGAGDTIQETQYF. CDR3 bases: TGTGCCAGCAGTGGGGCAGGGGACACTATACAAGAGACCCAGTACTTC.

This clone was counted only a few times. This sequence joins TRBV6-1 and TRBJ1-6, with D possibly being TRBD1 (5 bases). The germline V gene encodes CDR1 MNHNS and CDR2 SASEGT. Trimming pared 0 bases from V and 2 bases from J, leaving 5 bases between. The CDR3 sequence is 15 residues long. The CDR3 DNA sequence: TGTGCCAGCAGTGAAGCGACAGCCTATAATTCACCCCTCCACTTT. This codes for CASSEATAYNSPLHF.

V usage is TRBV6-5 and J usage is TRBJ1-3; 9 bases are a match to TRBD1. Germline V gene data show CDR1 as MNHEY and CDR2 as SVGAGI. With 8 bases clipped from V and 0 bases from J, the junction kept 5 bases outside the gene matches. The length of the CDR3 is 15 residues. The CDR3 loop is CASGIQGASGNTIYF. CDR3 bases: TGTGCCAGCGGTATACAGGGGGCCTCTGGAAACACCATATATTTT.

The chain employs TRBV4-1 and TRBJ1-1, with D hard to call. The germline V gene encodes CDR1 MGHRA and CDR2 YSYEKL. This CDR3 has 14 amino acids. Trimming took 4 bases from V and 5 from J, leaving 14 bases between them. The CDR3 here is CASSLSGRWTEAFF. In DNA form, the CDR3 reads TGCGCCAGCAGCCTTAGTGGGCGATGGACTGAAGCTTTCTTT.